Below, 7 T cell receptor beta chains from the same sample are listed, as sequenced in a study of cytomegalovirus exposure and HLA in healthy donors. Use of 60 Vbeta and 13 Jbeta primers characterized the PCR. Clones were read by immunoSEQ multiplex PCR, and TCRdb kept only the in-frame ones, dropping some. The sample has almost 95,000 clones, more than 60% seen once. Sequenced sample: PBMCs. The source is a man aged 30 to 39 in good health and CMV-seronegative.

This clone has more than one count but fewer than ten. The gene calls are TRBV10-1 and TRBJ2-4; TRBD2 is a possible D gene (5 bases). Germline assignment: CDR1 WNHNN and CDR2 SYGVQD (reference sequence). With 0 bases removed from V and 2 bases from J, the gap between germline ends came to 8 bases. This CDR3 is 15 amino acids long. CDR3 residues: CASSESGATKNIQYF. In DNA, the CDR3 is TGCGCCAGCAGTGAGTCGGGAGCCACCAAAAACATTCAGTACTTC.

In the case of this clone: This sample also contains other DNA sequences that code for the same CDR3. The chain couples TRBV4-3 to TRBJ1-1; D call uncertain. V lost 0 bases, J lost 0 bases, and 5 bases lay in between. This CDR3 has 14 residues. Germline values: CDR1 LGHNA, CDR2 YSLEER. The CDR3 coding sequence is TGCGCCAGCAGCCAAGATCCGGTGAACACTGAAGCTTTCTTT. Its translation: CASSQDPVNTEAFF.

This sequence joins TRBV7-3 and TRBJ2-1, with 13 bases matching TRBD2. This CDR3 is 17 amino acids long. V lost 5 bases, J lost 8 bases, and 12 bases stayed unmatched. Germline loops: CDR1 SGHTA, CDR2 FQGTGA. The CDR3 DNA reads as TGTGCCAGCAGCATGGGACTAGCGGGAAAGGCGTGGGATGAGCAGTTCTTC. It codes for CASSMGLAGKAWDEQFF.

This clone was detected a few times. V and J are TRBV7-8 and TRBJ2-5; no clear D. V lost 3 bases and J lost 8, with 10 bases in between. CDR3 size: 12 residues. Per the germline V gene, CDR1 is SGHVS and CDR2 is FQNEAQ. In DNA form, the CDR3 reads TGTGCCAGCAGCTTGCCCATAGAAACCCAGTACTTC. Translated, it gives CASSLPIETQYF.

J is TRBJ2-7 and V is TRBV11-3, with a tentative D call TRBD2 (6 bases). This CDR3 contains 12 residues. Germline CDR1 reads SGHNT; CDR2 reads YENEEA. The V gene lost 5 bases and the J gene lost 11 bases, with 16 bases spanning the gap. CDR3 bases: TGTGCCAGCAGCAAAGAGGAGGGACCAGAGTACTTC. Protein product: CASSKEEGPEYF.

V is TRBV5-1 and J is TRBJ2-1; 11 positions agree with TRBD2. This CDR3 region has 15 residues. CDR1 is SGHRS, CDR2 YFSETQ, per germline. V lost 1 base, J lost 4 bases, and 1 base stayed unmatched. Here the CDR3 DNA reads TGCGCCAGCAGCTTGCGGACTAGCGGGTACAATGAGCAGTTCTTC. Translating it yields CASSLRTSGYNEQFF.

The rearrangement joins TRBV19 to TRBJ1-5, with D uncertain. Germline V gives CDR1 LNHDA, CDR2 SQIVND (reference sequence). Trimming stripped 3 bases from V and 4 bases from J, with 10 bases between. This CDR3 comprises 14 residues. The CDR3 DNA follows: TGTGCCAGTAGTATTTGGGGAGGTAATCAGCCCCAGCATTTT. It yields the protein CASSIWGGNQPQHF.